One and the same sample provided the 23 T cell receptor beta chains below, sequenced in a study of CD8 T cells in ankylosing spondylitis. TCRdb itself ran the 5' RACE reads through MiXCR, one entry per CDR3 protein. The sample consists of some 130,000 distinct CDR3 sequences, around 10% of them appearing once. Sequencing used blood, either unsorted or a sorted T cell fraction (not recorded which). These receptors originate from a female donor with ankylosing spondylitis or in good health (not recorded which).

In its sample, this clonotype was seen many times. The chain is built from TRBV6-2 or TRBV6-3 and TRBJ2-1; D remains unclear. Looked up from germline, CDR1 is MNHEY and CDR2 is SVGEGT. The CDR3 consists of 13 residues. V gave up 6 bases and J gave up 8 bases, with 14 bases separating them. The CDR3 region has the DNA TGTGCCAGCAGCCAAACCGTCCGGCATGAGCAGTTCTTC. Protein: CASSQTVRHEQFF.

This clonotype has only a few counts. This chain connects TRBV7-2 to TRBJ2-1; TRBD2 matches 13 bases. This CDR3 region has 17 residues. The germline gives CDR1 SGHTA, CDR2 FQGNSA. V trimming: 6 bases; J trimming: 5 bases; junction bases outside the gene matches: 10. CDR3 residues: CASSDLTSGGLHNEQFF. The DNA for the CDR3 is TGTGCCAGCAGTGACCTGACTAGCGGGGGGCTACACAATGAGCAGTTCTTC.

Many counts were recorded for this clonotype. This chain links TRBV5-1 with TRBJ2-7; a weak D match, TRBD1 (6 bases). Germline V gene data show CDR1 as SGHRS and CDR2 as YFSETQ. V lost 4 bases to trimming and J lost 1 base, with 12 bases between them. The CDR3 covers 14 residues. Here the CDR3 DNA reads TGCGCCAGCAGCCAGACAGGCGTTTCCTACGAGCAGTACTTC. Its protein is CASSQTGVSYEQYF. Full variable domain (remainder filled in from reference TRBV5-1 and TRBJ2-7): KAGVTQTPRYLIKTRGQQVTLSCSPISGHRSVSWYQQTPGQGLQFLFEYFSETQRNKGNFPGRFSGRQFSNSRSEMNVSTLELGDSALYLCASSQTGVSYEQYFGPGTRLTVT.

This clonotype was recorded many times. The chain is built from TRBV19 and TRBJ2-4; weak D call: TRBD2 (6 bases). The CDR3 runs 14 residues. Germline V lookup: CDR1 LNHDA, CDR2 SQIVND (reference sequence). V lost 5 bases and J lost 15, with 23 bases in between. The CDR3 reads CASSGGYSVNLRYF. The CDR3, as DNA: TGTGCCAGTAGTGGGGGGTATAGCGTGAATCTTCGGTACTTC.

There are a few counts of this clonotype. This rearrangement joins TRBV11-2 to TRBJ1-4; 10 bases map to TRBD1. There are 18 residues in the CDR3. The germline CDR1 and CDR2 sequences are SGHAT and FQNNGV. Trimming took 1 base from V and 8 from J; bases not matched to a gene: 13. The CDR3 protein is CASSLGPTGGAQNEKLFF. The DNA of the CDR3 is TGTGCCAGCAGCTTAGGCCCGACAGGGGGCGCCCAGAACGAAAAACTGTTTTTT.

This clonotype came up many times. CDR3 DNA sequence: TGTGCCAGCAGCTTAAACGTCGATTTGGCTTTCTTT. Its translation: CASSLNVDLAFF. V usage is TRBV11-2 and J usage is TRBJ1-1; D gene ambiguous. Trimming cost V 2 bases and J 11 bases, with 12 bases left between them. Germline CDR1 and CDR2: SGHAT and FQNNGV. This CDR3 has 12 residues. Together with reference TRBV11-2 and TRBJ1-1, the CDR3 gives the full variable domain: EAGVAQSPRYKIIEKRQSVAFWCNPISGHATLYWYQQILGQGPKLLIQFQNNGVVDDSQLPKDRFSAERLKGVDSTLKIQPAKLEDSAVYLCASSLNVDLAFFGQGTRLTVV.

In its sample, this clonotype was seen many times. V and J are TRBV7-9 and TRBJ1-1, with D maybe TRBD1 (6 bases). Germline CDR1 and CDR2: SEHNR and FQNEAQ (reference sequence). CDR3 size: 13 residues. V lost 1 base to trimming and J lost 6 bases, with 9 bases between them. CDR3 amino acids: CASSLDRVPEAFF. DNA for the CDR3: TGTGCCAGCAGCTTAGACAGGGTTCCTGAAGCTTTCTTT.

In this sample, this clonotype turned up a few times. The rearrangement links TRBV28 to TRBJ2-2; 9 bases align to TRBD2. The J segment lost 6 bases and the V segment lost 6 bases, leaving 11 bases of the junction unmatched. Germline lookup yields CDR1 MDHEN and CDR2 SYDVKM. This CDR3 comprises 16 residues. Here the CDR3 reads CASSKTYAGGSGELFF. CDR3 nucleotide sequence: TGTGCCAGCAGCAAAACCTACGCGGGAGGGTCCGGGGAGCTGTTTTTT.

Many counts were recorded for this clonotype. The J gene is TRBJ1-5, the V gene TRBV11-2; D is unresolved. The CDR3 is made up of 13 amino acids. V lost 3 bases and J lost 6, with 9 bases in between. CDR1 is SGHAT, CDR2 FQNNGV, per germline. DNA for the CDR3: TGTGCCAGCAGCTTTGGGGAATTTCAGCCCCAGCATTTT. Residues: CASSFGEFQPQHF.

This clonotype was detected a few times. The rearrangement uses TRBV20-1 and TRBJ2-7; 9 positions agree with TRBD1. The ends lost 4 bases at V and 7 bases at J; junction bases unmatched: 11. CDR3 length equals 14 residues. Germline V gene sequence: CDR1 DFQATT, CDR2 SNEGSKA (reference sequence). In DNA, the CDR3 is TGCAGTGCTACCGACTCCGGGACAGGGAAAGAGCAGTACTTC. Translated, it gives CSATDSGTGKEQYF.

This clonotype showed up many times. V gene TRBV7-6 combines with J gene TRBJ1-1, with D tentatively TRBD1 (5 bases). V was pared by 1 base and J by 1 base, with 13 bases between. CDR3 length: 16 residues. CDR1 and CDR2 (germline): SGHVS, FNYEAQ. The CDR3 coding sequence is TGTGCCAGCAGCTTAGAAGTGACGAGGGGGAACACTGAAGCTTTCTTT. This codes for CASSLEVTRGNTEAFF.

There are many counts of this clonotype. The chain has TRBV20-1 and TRBJ1-5, with D unclear. Trimming removed 1 base at V and 4 bases at J, with 8 bases between. The CDR3 contains 13 residues. Germline-derived CDR1 and CDR2 are DFQATT and SNEGSKA (reference sequence). Here the CDR3 DNA reads TGCAGTGCTAGAGTTTCGGGGAATCAGCCCCAGCATTTT. The encoded protein is CSARVSGNQPQHF.

The table lists this clonotype with many counts. The rearrangement links TRBV29-1 to TRBJ1-1; D unresolved. The length of the CDR3 is 13 residues. V was trimmed by 7 bases and J by 1 base, leaving 13 bases between them. The germline V gene has CDR1 SQVTM and CDR2 ANQGSEA. Here the CDR3 reads CSAPRTANTEAFF. The CDR3 DNA reads TGCAGCGCCCCCCGGACGGCGAACACTGAAGCTTTCTTT.

This clonotype was observed at least ten times. The chain employs TRBV12-3 or TRBV12-4 and TRBJ1-6; D may be TRBD1 (5 bases). V was pared by 3 bases and J by 10 bases, with 10 bases between. The CDR3 is 13 amino acids. As DNA, the CDR3 is TGTGCCAGCAGTTTTGGCGGGGGATCACCCCTCCACTTT. Translating it yields CASSFGGGSPLHF.

There are many counts of this clonotype. This chain connects TRBV7-2 to TRBJ2-3; D is ambiguous. Germline lookup yields CDR1 SGHTA and CDR2 FQGNSA. This CDR3 has 15 residues. V was clipped by 5 bases and J by 4 bases, with 16 bases between them. The CDR3 reads CASSRRAGQADTQYF. DNA for the CDR3: TGTGCCAGCAGCCGCCGGGCCGGGCAGGCAGATACGCAGTATTTT.

This clonotype was seen at least ten times. The genes are TRBV12-3 or TRBV12-4 and TRBJ1-5; D unclear. V lost 3 bases to trimming and J lost 2 bases, with 8 bases between them. This CDR3 comprises 14 residues. The CDR3, as DNA: TGTGCCAGCAGTTTCACCGGGGGCAATCAGCCCCAGCATTTT. This translates into CASSFTGGNQPQHF.

On this clonotype: An end of the junction does not agree with germline; a read error may underlie this. The CDR3 DNA follows: TGTGCCAGCAGCCAAGATTGGCTAGCGGGGGCTCGGGTCTTC. Protein: CASSQDWLAGARVF. This sequence joins TRBV4-2 and TRBJ2-1; 10 bases are shared with TRBD2. This CDR3 region has 14 residues. Looked up from germline, CDR1 is LGHNA and CDR2 is YNFKEQ.

This clonotype was detected many times. The chain couples TRBV20-1 to TRBJ2-4, with no clear D. The germline V gene encodes CDR1 DFQATT and CDR2 SNEGSKA (reference sequence). This CDR3 has 15 amino acids. Trimming stripped 5 bases from V and 2 bases from J, with 16 bases between. Written as DNA, the CDR3 is TGCAGTGCTGCCCCTAGTTCCCTTACCAAAAACATTCAGTACTTC. Amino acids: CSAAPSSLTKNIQYF.

V usage is TRBV11-3 and J usage is TRBJ2-1; D is undetermined. Germline V gene data show CDR1 as SGHNT and CDR2 as YENEEA. This CDR3 spans 16 amino acids. Trimming cost V 7 bases and J 0 bases, with 16 bases left between them. The CDR3 is CASKPSRASSYNEQFF. CDR3 DNA: TGTGCCAGCAAACCCTCTAGGGCGAGCTCCTACAATGAGCAGTTCTTC.

Points on this clonotype: A much larger clone sits a single nucleotide away, making a read error possible. The chain uses TRBV11-1 and TRBJ2-5, with a weak D call TRBD1 (6 bases). The CDR3 has 18 residues. CDR1 and CDR2 (germline): SGHAT, FQDESV (reference sequence). CDR3 nucleotide sequence: TGTGCCAGCAGCTTAGAGGCGTCGGACAGATTTCACCAAGAGACCCGGTACTTC. It yields the protein CASSLEASDRFHQETRYF.

The V and J genes are TRBV29-1 and TRBJ2-1; D is uncertain. The V end lost 0 bases, the J end lost 7 bases, and 7 bases lay between the germline ends. CDR1 is SQVTM and CDR2 is ANQGSEA in the germline V gene. This CDR3 region has 12 residues. Here the CDR3 reads CSVEDLRNEQFF. The CDR3 region has the DNA TGCAGCGTTGAAGATCTGAGAAATGAGCAGTTCTTC.

The chain couples TRBV2 to TRBJ1-1; 8 bases agree with TRBD1. Germline V lookup: CDR1 SNHLY, CDR2 FYNNEI. V shed 8 bases and J 1 base; nucleotides not matched to a gene: 6. The CDR3 has 14 residues. The chain's CDR3 is CASVSGQGNTEAFF. The CDR3 DNA reads TGTGCCAGCGTCAGCGGACAGGGGAACACTGAAGCTTTCTTT.

This clonotype was recorded at least ten times. This chain links TRBV5-5 with TRBJ2-2; no reliable D call. This CDR3 is built from 14 residues. Germline V gene data show CDR1 as SGHKS and CDR2 as YYEKEE (reference sequence). Trimming took off 4 bases at V and 4 bases at J, with 11 bases between the two ends. The CDR3 coding sequence is TGTGCCAGCAGCAGAGCCTGGTCCACCGGGGAGCTGTTTTTT. It encodes CASSRAWSTGELFF. Variable domain in full (rest from reference TRBV5-5 and TRBJ2-2): DAGVTQSPTHLIKTRGQQVTLRCSPISGHKSVSWYQQVLGQGPQFIFQYYEKEERGRGNFPDRFSARQFPNYSSELNVNALLLGDSALYLCASSRAWSTGELFFGEGSRLTVL.